This is a list of T cell receptor beta chains from one sample in a study of cytomegalovirus exposure and HLA in healthy donors. Data came from immunoSEQ multiplex PCR; TCRdb stores just in-frame clones and leaves some out. This table has about 140,000 clones, approximately 82% appearing once. Sequenced input: PBMCs. Receptors originate from a man younger than 45 in good health and CMV-seropositive. CDR3s include the opening cysteine and the closing phenylalanine or tryptophan. The D gene is left open where the match is weak. Some rows have no size entry. The others give once, few or many, or a class for an expanded clone.

J	size	D	V	CDR3	DNA
TRBJ1-2	.	.	TRBV4-1	CASSQDLQIGYTF	TGCGCCAGCAGCCAAGATCTACAGATTGGCTACACCTTC
TRBJ2-7	few	TRBD2	TRBV6-5	CASSRLGTSGYEQYF	TGTGCCAGCAGTCGCCTTGGGACTAGCGGGTACGAGCAGTACTTC
TRBJ2-2	.	.	TRBV19	CASSIGPGSTGELFF	TGTGCCAGTAGTATAGGCCCGGGGAGCACCGGGGAGCTGTTTTTT
TRBJ1-3	once	TRBD1	TRBV7-6	CASSTGVGFLENTIYF	TGTGCCAGCAGCACAGGGGTCGGGTTCCTGGAAAACACCATATATTTT
TRBJ1-1	.	.	TRBV12-5	CASGLLWGGTEAFF	TGTGCTAGTGGTTTGCTCTGGGGGGGCACTGAAGCTTTCTTT
TRBJ1-5	once	TRBD1	TRBV5-1	CASSYQPGQGQPQHF	TGCGCCAGCAGCTATCAACCGGGACAGGGTCAGCCCCAGCATTTT
TRBJ2-7	few	TRBD2	TRBV27	CASSPRLAGGEQYF	TGTGCCAGCAGTCCACGACTAGCGGGAGGCGAGCAGTACTTC
TRBJ1-1	once	.	TRBV29-1	CSVELSRGVTEAFF	TGCAGCGTTGAGCTGTCCAGGGGAGTAACTGAAGCTTTCTTT
TRBJ2-5	once	.	TRBV20-1	CSATGETQYF	TGCAGTGCTACGGGGGAGACCCAGTACTTC
TRBJ2-7	few	TRBD2	TRBV5-1	CASTPGGGGEQQYF	TGCGCCAGCACCCCGGGGGGCGGGGGGGAGCAGCAGTACTTC
TRBJ1-1	.	.	TRBV7-3	CASSFGEGTEAFF	TGTGCCAGCAGCTTTGGAGAAGGAACTGAAGCTTTCTTT
TRBJ1-2	few	TRBD1	TRBV27	CASSLSIGTGEGYTF	TGTGCCAGCAGTTTATCGATAGGGACAGGGGAGGGCTACACCTTC
TRBJ1-2	.	.	TRBV6-5	CASSYRRDYGYTF	TGTGCCAGCAGTTACCGCAGGGACTATGGCTACACCTTC
TRBJ1-1	once	.	TRBV6-1	CASSEFRGNTEAFF	TGTGCCAGCAGTGAATTTCGGGGGAACACTGAAGCTTTCTTT
TRBJ2-3	.	.	TRBV18	CASSPRGGVGTDTQYF	TGTGCCAGCTCACCACGGGGCGGGGTCGGTACAGATACGCAGTATTTT